These 31 T cell receptor beta chains originate from one sample sequenced in a study of blood T cell repertoires in COVID-19. This table comes from immunoSEQ multiplex PCR, and its TCRdb copy is limited to in-frame clones, with some not included. Here the sample spans around 300,000 clones, about 85% being singletons. Sample: peripheral blood. The receptors stem from a human donor in a cohort sampled during active COVID-19.

This chain uses TRBV5-8 with TRBJ2-7, with D possibly being TRBD1 (6 bases). The CDR3 length is 14 residues. In germline, CDR1 is SGHTS, CDR2 YDEGEE. The V gene lost 3 bases and the J gene lost 0 bases, with 10 bases spanning the gap. Here the CDR3 reads CASSSPGHSYEQYF. CDR3 nucleotides: TGTGCCAGCAGCTCACCGGGACACTCCTACGAGCAGTACTTC.

This clone was detected many times. The chain links TRBV5-6 to TRBJ2-2; the match to TRBD1 covers 8 bases. CDR1 SGHDT and CDR2 YYEEEE come from the germline V gene. Trimming removed 4 bases from V and 8 bases from J; junction bases left unmatched: 7. The CDR3 loop spans 14 amino acids. CDR3 bases: TGTGCCAGCAGCCGGACAGGGAACCTGGGGGAGCTGTTTTTT. Translated, it gives CASSRTGNLGELFF.

V gene TRBV5-5 combines with J gene TRBJ1-1, with 9 bases fitting TRBD1. The length of the CDR3 is 17 residues. Germline V gives CDR1 SGHKS, CDR2 YYEKEE (reference sequence). J was trimmed by 7 bases and V by 4 bases; bases with no gene match: 17. CDR3 loop: CASSVGRTGGGWVEAFF. CDR3 nucleotides: TGTGCCAGCAGCGTCGGACGTACAGGGGGCGGCTGGGTTGAAGCTTTCTTT. Drawing the rest from reference TRBV5-5 and TRBJ1-1, the complete variable domain is DAGVTQSPTHLIKTRGQQVTLRCSPISGHKSVSWYQQVLGQGPQFIFQYYEKEERGRGNFPDRFSARQFPNYSSELNVNALLLGDSALYLCASSVGRTGGGWVEAFFGQGTRLTVV.

This clone was seen at least ten times. V and J are TRBV18 and TRBJ1-1; D ambiguous. CDR3 length equals 15 residues. V shed 3 bases and J shed 1 base, with 12 bases lying between them. From germline, CDR1 is KGHSH and CDR2 LQKENI. The CDR3 is CASSPSRTANTEAFF. For the CDR3, the DNA is TGTGCCAGCTCACCCAGCCGGACTGCGAACACTGAAGCTTTCTTT. Full variable domain (remainder filled in from reference TRBV18 and TRBJ1-1): NAGVMQNPRHLVRRRGQEARLRCSPMKGHSHVYWYRQLPEEGLKFMVYLQKENIIDESGMPKERFSAEFPKEGPSILRIQQVVRGDSAAYFCASSPSRTANTEAFFGQGTRLTVV.

This chain links TRBV6-1 with TRBJ1-2; D not certain. CDR1 and CDR2 from the germline V gene are MNHNS and SASEGT. Trimming pared 1 base from V and 7 bases from J, leaving 13 bases between. The CDR3 consists of 14 residues. The CDR3 region has the DNA TGTGCCAGCAGTGAAGTTAGAGGCCGGAGTGGCTACACCTTC. This encodes CASSEVRGRSGYTF.

This clone was counted only a few times. The sample has other DNA sequences that encode this CDR3 too. The V and J genes are TRBV7-9 and TRBJ2-5; D is possibly TRBD2 (5 bases). The CDR3 has 15 amino acids. Germline CDR1 is SEHNR and CDR2 is FQNEAQ (reference sequence). The ends were cut back, 2 bases at V and 3 bases at J, with 13 bases in the middle. The CDR3 loop reads CASSLLGRGEETQYF. In DNA form, the CDR3 reads TGTGCCAGCAGCTTACTAGGGAGAGGAGAAGAGACCCAGTACTTC.

The chain employs TRBV28 and TRBJ2-7; D possibly corresponds to TRBD2 (6 bases). From germline, CDR1 is MDHEN and CDR2 SYDVKM. V lost 9 bases to trimming and J lost 4 bases, with 19 bases between them. The CDR3 totals 14 residues. Written as DNA, the CDR3 is TGTGCCAGTGGGAGTGGGGCGGGGAGGTACGAGCAGTACTTC. Its protein is CASGSGAGRYEQYF.

The chain recombines TRBV5-1 with TRBJ2-1, with D perhaps matching TRBD2 (6 bases). CDR3 length equals 16 residues. In germline, CDR1 is SGHRS, CDR2 YFSETQ. V was trimmed by 2 bases and J by 0 bases, leaving 12 bases between them. CDR3 bases: TGCGCCAGCAGCTTTAGCGGTGTAAGCTCCTACAATGAGCAGTTCTTC. This translates into CASSFSGVSSYNEQFF.

This clone was observed once. The chain has TRBV6-1 and TRBJ2-1, with TRBD2 matching over 13 bases. Germline CDR1 is MNHNS and CDR2 is SASEGT. The CDR3 runs to 14 residues. Trimming removed 3 bases from V and 15 bases from J; junction bases left unmatched: 8. CDR3 DNA sequence: TGTGCCAGCAGTGAGAGGACTAGCGGGGGAACGGGGTTCTTC. Its protein is CASSERTSGGTGFF.

The chain couples TRBV15 to TRBJ2-7; D is perhaps TRBD1 (5 bases). V was cut by 0 bases and J by 2 bases, with 8 bases left in between. There are 14 residues in the CDR3. CDR1 is LNHNV and CDR2 is YYDKDF in the germline V gene (reference sequence). Here the CDR3 DNA reads TGTGCCACCAGCAGAGATTCAGGGACCTACGAGCAGTACTTC. This gives the protein CATSRDSGTYEQYF.

J is TRBJ1-6 and V is TRBV19; 7 nucleotides match TRBD1. CDR3 length: 14 amino acids. V trimming: 8 bases; J trimming: 7 bases; junction bases outside the gene matches: 8. Germline-derived CDR1 and CDR2 are LNHDA and SQIVND (reference sequence). CDR3: CASAPGQMNSPLHF. Written as DNA, the CDR3 is TGTGCCAGTGCTCCGGGACAGATGAATTCACCCCTCCACTTT.

This clone showed up just a few times. The chain has TRBV7-9 and TRBJ2-3, with 9 positions matching TRBD2. Looked up from germline, CDR1 is SEHNR and CDR2 is FQNEAQ (reference sequence). The CDR3 has 14 amino acids. The V segment lost 5 bases and the J segment 6 bases; nucleotides outside the gene matches: 6. The DNA for the CDR3 is TGTGCCAGCAGCCTTAGCGGGAGTGTGGATACGCAGTATTTT. Amino acid sequence: CASSLSGSVDTQYF.

The rearrangement uses TRBV28 and TRBJ2-1, with 7 nucleotides matching TRBD2. CDR3 length equals 15 residues. Germline V CDR1 and CDR2: MDHEN, SYDVKM. The V segment lost 3 bases and the J segment 10 bases; nucleotides outside the gene matches: 12. The CDR3: CASSLRAGAKREQFF. Written as DNA, the CDR3 is TGTGCCAGCAGTTTGAGGGCGGGAGCTAAGCGCGAGCAGTTCTTC.

The chain joins TRBV11-3 to TRBJ2-2, with TRBD2 matching 11 bases. The germline V gene has CDR1 SGHNT and CDR2 YENEEA. The length of the CDR3 is 15 residues. Losses at the gene ends were 9 bases for V and 4 bases for J; bases not matched to a gene: 7. The DNA for the CDR3 is TGTGCCAGTGAACAGGGACTAGCGGCCACCGGGGAGCTGTTTTTT. Amino acid sequence: CASEQGLAATGELFF.

This chain uses TRBV18 with TRBJ2-5, with 9 bases aligning to TRBD2. The CDR3 length is 16 residues. The V and J ends lost 4 bases and 5 bases, in that order; junction bases with no gene match: 11. Per germline, CDR1 KGHSH and CDR2 LQKENI. CDR3 sequence reads: CASSQIRTSVGETQYF. The CDR3 DNA follows: TGTGCCAGCTCACAAATTCGGACTAGCGTTGGGGAGACCCAGTACTTC.

The CDR3 protein is CASRFGGEPNEQFF. In nucleotides, the CDR3 is TGTGCCAGCCGATTTGGTGGGGAGCCCAATGAGCAGTTCTTC. This chain connects TRBV5-4 to TRBJ2-1, with D possibly matching TRBD2 (5 bases). Germline CDR1 is SGHNT and CDR2 is YYREEE (reference sequence). V was clipped by 7 bases and J by 6 bases, with 17 bases between them. CDR3 size: 14 residues.

This clone was detected a few times. The J gene is TRBJ2-5, the V gene TRBV7-3; 7 bases match TRBD1. Germline trimming cut 5 bases from V and 5 bases from J; bases unmatched to any gene: 8. The CDR3 is 14 residues long. Germline V gives CDR1 SGHTA, CDR2 FQGTGA. CDR3 residues: CASSKTGVGETQYF. The DNA for the CDR3 is TGTGCCAGCAGCAAAACAGGGGTAGGGGAGACCCAGTACTTC. The full variable domain, rest sourced from reference TRBV7-3 and TRBJ2-5, is GAGVSQTPSNKVTEKGKYVELRCDPISGHTALYWYRQSLGQGPEFLIYFQGTGAADDSGLPNDRFFAVRPEGSVSTLKIQRTERGDSAVYLCASSKTGVGETQYFGPGTRLLVL.

A few counts support this clone. Here the CDR3 reads CSVGVRGNQPQHF. Written as DNA, the CDR3 is TGCAGCGTTGGGGTCAGGGGCAATCAGCCCCAGCATTTT. The gene calls are TRBV29-1 and TRBJ1-5; tentative D call: TRBD1 (5 bases). This CDR3 region has 13 residues. V was cut by 4 bases and J by 2 bases, with 9 bases left in between. CDR1 SQVTM and CDR2 ANQGSEA come from the germline V gene.

This clone was observed a handful of times. This chain connects TRBV3-1 (or the pseudogene TRBV3-2) to TRBJ2-5; no clear D gene. With 0 bases removed from V and 1 base from J, the gap between germline ends came to 12 bases. Germline CDR1 is LGHDT and CDR2 is YNNKEL (reference sequence). This CDR3 has 16 residues. The DNA of the CDR3 is TGTGCCAGCAGCCAAGATCGGGTAGCCTTCCAAGAGACCCAGTACTTC. Its protein is CASSQDRVAFQETQYF.

The chain has TRBV5-8 and TRBJ2-5; 9 positions agree with TRBD1. This CDR3 spans 14 amino acids. J lost 5 bases, V lost 6 bases, and 8 bases had no gene match. Germline values: CDR1 SGHTS, CDR2 YDEGEE. CDR3 nucleotides: TGTGCCAGCAAAATAACAGGGGGCGGGGAGACCCAGTACTTC. It is translated as CASKITGGGETQYF.

This rearrangement joins TRBV9 to TRBJ1-1; a possible D gene is TRBD1 (6 bases). The germline V gene has CDR1 SGDLS and CDR2 YYNGEE. V shed 0 bases and J shed 2 bases, with 11 bases lying between them. The CDR3 contains 15 residues. CDR3 region: CASSVEGGVNTEAFF. Here the CDR3 DNA reads TGTGCCAGCAGCGTAGAAGGGGGAGTAAACACTGAAGCTTTCTTT.

The CDR3 DNA is TGCGCCAGCAGCGTCGGACAGCTCGAGGCGGGTGGCTACACCTTC. Residues: CASSVGQLEAGGYTF. The chain uses TRBV5-1 and TRBJ1-2; D possibly corresponds to TRBD1 (6 bases). The CDR3 is made up of 15 amino acids. Germline lookup yields CDR1 SGHRS and CDR2 YFSETQ. V was clipped by 4 bases and J by 7 bases, with 20 bases between them.

This chain's CDR3 is CASSLSGSSYEQYF. The CDR3 nucleotides read TGTGCCAGCAGTCTTAGCGGGAGCTCCTACGAGCAGTACTTC. The chain uses TRBV6-2 or TRBV6-3 and TRBJ2-7; 9 positions agree with TRBD2. With V trimmed by 5 bases and J by 0 bases, 2 bases remained unmatched. The germline gives CDR1 MNHEY, CDR2 SVGEGT. CDR3 size: 14 residues.

In its sample, this clone was seen a few times. V gene TRBV15 combines with J gene TRBJ2-5, with TRBD2 matching 9 bases. Trimming took 9 bases from V and 1 from J; bases not matched to a gene: 9. Germline values: CDR1 LNHNV, CDR2 YYDKDF (reference sequence). The CDR3 runs 15 residues. CDR3 amino acids: CATQRAGGPQETQYF. As DNA, the CDR3 is TGTGCCACTCAAAGGGCGGGAGGGCCCCAAGAGACCCAGTACTTC.

V gene TRBV6-6 combines with J gene TRBJ1-4, with D unclear. CDR1 and CDR2 from the germline V gene are MNHNY and SVGAGI (reference sequence). V dropped 7 bases and J dropped 7 bases, with 10 bases sitting between them. The CDR3 loop spans 12 amino acids. CDR3 protein: CASTFGGEKLFF. In DNA, the CDR3 is TGTGCCAGCACCTTCGGAGGTGAAAAACTGTTTTTT.

This sequence joins TRBV14 and TRBJ2-7; D is perhaps TRBD2 (6 bases). This CDR3 is built from 12 residues. Trimming removed 8 bases from V and 2 bases from J, with 10 bases in between. CDR1 and CDR2 (germline): SGHDN, FVKESK. CDR3 loop: CASGRTTYEQYF. The CDR3 nucleotides are TGTGCCAGCGGACGGACTACCTACGAGCAGTACTTC.

The chain combines TRBV28 with TRBJ1-5, with 8 bases matching TRBD1. Per germline, CDR1 MDHEN and CDR2 SYDVKM. CDR3 length: 15 residues. J lost 4 bases, V lost 5 bases, and 7 bases had no gene match. CDR3 in DNA: TGTGCCAGCAGTCACCGGGACAGGCGAAATCAGCCCCAGCATTTT. As protein: CASSHRDRRNQPQHF.

The genes are TRBV4-3 and TRBJ2-3, with TRBD2 identical over 12 bases. CDR1 is LGHNA, CDR2 YSLEER, per germline. The CDR3 runs to 17 residues. Trimming took 0 bases from V and 4 from J; bases not matched to a gene: 5. This CDR3 reads CASSQDPSGRASDTQYF. In DNA form, the CDR3 reads TGCGCCAGCAGCCAAGACCCTAGCGGGAGGGCGTCAGATACGCAGTATTTT.

On this clone: At one end the junction does not follow the germline gene, possibly because of a read error. The chain has TRBV28 and TRBJ1-5; a weak D match, TRBD1 (5 bases). Germline V CDR1 and CDR2: MDHEN, SYDVKM. This CDR3 region has 15 residues. CDR3 nucleotides: TGTGCCAGCAGTGTATGGGGGAGCAGCAATCAGCCCCAGCATTTT. Amino acid sequence: CASSVWGSSNQPQHF.

The chain uses TRBV5-1 and TRBJ2-1, with 9 bases identical to TRBD2. Germline V gene data show CDR1 as SGHRS and CDR2 as YFSETQ. V shed 1 base and J 3 bases; nucleotides not matched to a gene: 5. The CDR3 spans 16 residues. CDR3 region: CASSLPPSGIYNEQFF. The CDR3, as DNA: TGCGCCAGCAGCTTGCCCCCTAGCGGGATCTACAATGAGCAGTTCTTC.

The CDR3: CASSLNRGRNEKLFF. CDR3 coding DNA: TGTGCCAGCAGCTTAAACAGGGGACGAAATGAAAAACTGTTTTTT. The chain links TRBV11-2 to TRBJ1-4; 7 nucleotides line up with TRBD1. The CDR3 covers 15 residues. Germline-derived CDR1 and CDR2 are SGHAT and FQNNGV. V lost 2 bases, J lost 5 bases, and 5 bases stayed unmatched.